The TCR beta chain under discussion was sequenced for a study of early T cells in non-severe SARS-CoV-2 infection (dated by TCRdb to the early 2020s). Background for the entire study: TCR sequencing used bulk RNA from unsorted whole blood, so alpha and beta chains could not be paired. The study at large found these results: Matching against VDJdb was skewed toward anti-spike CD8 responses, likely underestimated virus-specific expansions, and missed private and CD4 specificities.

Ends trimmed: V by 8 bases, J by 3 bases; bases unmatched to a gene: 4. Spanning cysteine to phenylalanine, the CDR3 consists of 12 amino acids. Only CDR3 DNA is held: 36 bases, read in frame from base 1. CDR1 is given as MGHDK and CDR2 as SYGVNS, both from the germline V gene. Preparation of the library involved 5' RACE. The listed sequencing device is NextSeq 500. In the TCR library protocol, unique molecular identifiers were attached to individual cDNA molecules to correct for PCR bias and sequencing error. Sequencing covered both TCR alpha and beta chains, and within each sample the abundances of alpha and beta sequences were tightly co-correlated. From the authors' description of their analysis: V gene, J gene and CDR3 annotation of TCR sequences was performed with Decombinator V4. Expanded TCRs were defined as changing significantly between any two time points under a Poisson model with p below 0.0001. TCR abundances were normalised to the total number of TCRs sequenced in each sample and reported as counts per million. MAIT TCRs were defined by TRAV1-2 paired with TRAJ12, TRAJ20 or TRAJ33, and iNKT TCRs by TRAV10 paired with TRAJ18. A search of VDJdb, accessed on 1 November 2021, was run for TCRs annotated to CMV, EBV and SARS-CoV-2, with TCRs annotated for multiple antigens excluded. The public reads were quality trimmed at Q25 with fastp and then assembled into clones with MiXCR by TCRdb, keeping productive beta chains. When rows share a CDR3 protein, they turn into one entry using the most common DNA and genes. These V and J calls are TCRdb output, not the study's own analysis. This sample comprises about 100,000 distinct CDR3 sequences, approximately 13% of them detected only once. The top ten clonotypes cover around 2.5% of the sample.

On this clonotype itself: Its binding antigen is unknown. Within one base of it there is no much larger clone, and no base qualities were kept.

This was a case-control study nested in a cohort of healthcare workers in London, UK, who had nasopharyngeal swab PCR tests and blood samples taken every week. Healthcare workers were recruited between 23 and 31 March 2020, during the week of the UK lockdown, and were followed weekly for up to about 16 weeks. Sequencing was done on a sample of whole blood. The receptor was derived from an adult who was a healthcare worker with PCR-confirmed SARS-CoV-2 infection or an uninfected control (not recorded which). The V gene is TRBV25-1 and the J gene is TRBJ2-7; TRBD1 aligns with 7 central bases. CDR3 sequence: CASPRDSYEQYF. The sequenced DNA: TGTGCCAGCCCCCGGGACAGCTACGAGCAGTACTTC.